The T cell receptor beta chain described here comes from a study of shared clonotypes between healthy human individuals. Points from the study as a whole: Only blood was sampled, and tissue TCR repertoires likely differ from blood ones.

Terminally differentiated effector memory CD45RA+ cells were excluded from the naive CD8 cells, which were CD45RO-negative and positively selected for CCR7. Profiled with immunoSEQ multiplex PCR; TCRdb holds only in-frame clones, not every one. The sample lists roughly 890,000 clones, 85% to 95% seen once, with 24% in the top ten. This CDR3 contains 17 residues. Trimming cost V 4 bases and J 5 bases; bases outside gene matches: 13. CDR1 is ENHRY, CDR2 SYGVKD, per germline. Regarding this clone: Its antigen remains unknown.

The chain couples TRBV10-3 to TRBJ2-3; TRBD2 aligns across 9 bases. Sequencing was done on a sample of naive CD8+ T cells sorted from blood. The TCR originated in a man aged 25 to 45 in good health. Written as DNA, the CDR3 is TGTGCCATCAGTGTCCGGAGTAGCGGGAGCTCAGAAGATACGCAGTATTTT. Translation gives CAISVRSSGSSEDTQYF.